This T cell receptor (beta chain) was retrieved from a study of T cell responses to AZD1222 COVID-19 vaccine. This CDR3 spans 15 amino acids. Between the trimmed V and J ends, which lost 5 bases and 2 bases, there was a span of 15 bases. Germline V gene data show CDR1 as MDHEN and CDR2 as SYDVKM. Data came from immunoSEQ multiplex PCR; TCRdb stores just in-frame clones and leaves some out. The table records about 83,000 clones, around 87% of them present only once. The rearrangement joins TRBV28 to TRBJ1-2; tentative D call: TRBD1 (5 bases). The sequences come from peripheral blood, collected on day 0 of AZD1222 vaccination. The origin of this receptor is an adult in good health. CDR3 protein: CASSPPGGGNYGYTF. The CDR3 DNA is TGTGCCAGCAGTCCCCCCGGGGGGGGGAACTATGGCTACACCTTC.